Ten or more counts support the clone carrying this TCR beta chain. Its antigen is unidentified. This CDR3 comprises 15 residues. Germline V gene sequence: CDR1 ENHRY, CDR2 SYGVKD. V dropped 3 bases and J dropped 3 bases, with 14 bases sitting between them. This sample stems from a study of T cell repertoires in cytomegalovirus infection. Study summary: Both CMV infection and a matching HLA type were indicated by public TCR beta signatures.

Study-level points and caveats: The study identified carriers of CMV plus the relevant HLA from cumulative public TCR beta family frequency. HLA-C-restricted CMV-specific TCR beta clonotypes were dominant in the ex vivo response.

From the reads, TCRdb called clonotypes with MiXCR, one entry per CDR3 protein. The sample yields roughly 230,000 distinct CDR3 sequences, 15% to 20% seen once. V usage is TRBV10-3 and J usage is TRBJ1-2, with a tentative D call TRBD1 (6 bases). The clonotype comes from a human donor in good health (CMV status not recorded). Some clones in this sample may be carry-over from other donors' samples. The specimen was CD8+ T cells from PBMCs. The CDR3 DNA reads as TGTGCCATCAGTGAATCGACAGGCGGGGACTATGGCTACACCTTC. Translated, it gives CAISESTGGDYGYTF.